This T cell receptor (beta chain) comes out of a study of identifying expanded T cells in peripheral blood. Data came from immunoSEQ multiplex PCR; TCRdb stores just in-frame clones and leaves some out. The sample has about 78,000 clones, roughly four fifths seen once. Source material: blood. This receptor was obtained from a person aged 18 to 70 in good health.

The CDR3 nucleotides read TGTGCCAGCAGCTCGGGACTAGCTGCCGTCAATGAGCAGTTCTTC. This translates into CASSSGLAAVNEQFF. The chain uses TRBV7-3 and TRBJ2-1, with 9 bases identical to TRBD2. Germline V gene sequence: CDR1 SGHTA, CDR2 FQGTGA. V gave up 4 bases and J gave up 6 bases; unmatched junction bases: 7. The CDR3 is 15 residues long.